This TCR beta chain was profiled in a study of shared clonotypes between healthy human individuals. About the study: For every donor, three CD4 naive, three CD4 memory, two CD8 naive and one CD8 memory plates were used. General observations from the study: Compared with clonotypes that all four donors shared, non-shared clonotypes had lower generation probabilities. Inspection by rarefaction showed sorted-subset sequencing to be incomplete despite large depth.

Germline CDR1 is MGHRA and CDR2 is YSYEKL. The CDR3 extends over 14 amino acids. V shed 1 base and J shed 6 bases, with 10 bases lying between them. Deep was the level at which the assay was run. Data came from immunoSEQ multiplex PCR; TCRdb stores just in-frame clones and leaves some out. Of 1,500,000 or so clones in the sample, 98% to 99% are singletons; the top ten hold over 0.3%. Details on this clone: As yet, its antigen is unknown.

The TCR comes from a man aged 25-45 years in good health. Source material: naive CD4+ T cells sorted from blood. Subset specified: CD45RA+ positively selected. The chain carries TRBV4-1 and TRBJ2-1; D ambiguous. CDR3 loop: CASSQALYRNEQFF. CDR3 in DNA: TGCGCCAGCAGCCAAGCACTATATCGCAATGAGCAGTTCTTC.